The 18 T cell receptor beta chains in this list originate from one sample, sequenced in a study of OX40 agonist ivuxolimab in advanced cancers. Sequencing was performed with immunoSEQ multiplex PCR; in TCRdb, only in-frame clones are kept and a portion is missing. The data contain approximately 65,000 clones, around 85% of them singletons. Material: CD4+ or CD8+ T cells sorted from blood, obtained in a trial of the OX40 agonist ivuxolimab. These receptors all stem from an adult with an advanced solid tumor such as melanoma, head and neck, liver or kidney cancer.

This clone showed up just once. V is TRBV5-1 and J is TRBJ1-1; D may be TRBD1 (6 bases). The V end lost 4 bases, the J end lost 1 base, and 11 bases lay between the germline ends. The CDR3 covers 14 residues. CDR1 is SGHRS and CDR2 is YFSETQ in the germline V gene. The CDR3 here is CASSRQGGNTEAFF. CDR3 nucleotide sequence: TGCGCCAGCAGCCGACAAGGGGGGAACACTGAAGCTTTCTTT.

The rearrangement links TRBV27 to TRBJ2-7, with D maybe TRBD2 (5 bases). This CDR3 comprises 14 residues. CDR1 MNHEY and CDR2 SMNVEV come from the germline V gene (reference sequence). The germline V and J ends were trimmed by 2 bases and 7 bases, with 15 bases remaining between them. CDR3 in DNA: TGTGCCAGCAGTTTAAGTACGGGGTTGAGGGAGCAGTACTTC. This translates into CASSLSTGLREQYF.

This chain links TRBV19 with TRBJ2-7; D is unclear. CDR3 length equals 11 residues. Trimming pared 7 bases from V and 3 bases from J, leaving 7 bases between. The germline V gene has CDR1 LNHDA and CDR2 SQIVND (reference sequence). CDR3 loop: CASTAGYEQYF. The DNA for the CDR3 is TGTGCCAGTACGGCAGGCTACGAGCAGTACTTC.

This clone was observed a single time. The V call is TRBV6-1, the J call TRBJ1-6; a weak D match, TRBD1 (6 bases). The CDR3 sequence is 14 residues long. Trimming took off 6 bases at V and 1 base at J, with 7 bases between the two ends. Germline V gives CDR1 MNHNS, CDR2 SASEGT. CDR3 sequence: CASRQGSYNSPLHF. The CDR3, as DNA: TGTGCCAGCAGACAGGGATCCTATAATTCACCCCTCCACTTT.

This chain uses TRBV5-1 with TRBJ1-5; D gene unclear. The CDR3 is made up of 13 amino acids. Germline V lookup: CDR1 SGHRS, CDR2 YFSETQ. The V and J ends lost 5 bases and 5 bases respectively, with 11 bases between them. In nucleotides, the CDR3 is TGCGCCAGCAGTATTATCGGGGATCAGCCCCAGCATTTT. It encodes CASSIIGDQPQHF.

The chain links TRBV19 to TRBJ2-7; TRBD2 matches at 14 bases. V lost 1 base, J lost 3 bases, and 2 bases stayed unmatched. The germline V gene has CDR1 LNHDA and CDR2 SQIVND (reference sequence). The CDR3 has 16 residues. CDR3 bases: TGTGCCAGTAGTATAGTGGGGACTAGCGGGAGCTACGAGCAGTACTTC. This sequence encodes CASSIVGTSGSYEQYF.

In its sample, this clone was seen a few times. V is TRBV9 and J is TRBJ2-7, with unresolved D. The CDR3 spans 14 residues. Germline V lookup: CDR1 SGDLS, CDR2 YYNGEE. V was trimmed by 0 bases and J by 4 bases, leaving 11 bases between them. CDR3 nucleotides: TGTGCCAGCAGCGTAGACGGCCGGTCGTACGAGCAGTACTTC. As protein: CASSVDGRSYEQYF. Looking up the rest from reference TRBV9 and TRBJ2-7 gives the full variable domain: DSGVTQTPKHLITATGQRVTLRCSPRSGDLSVYWYQQSLDQGLQFLIQYYNGEERAKGNILERFSAQQFPDLHSELNLSSLELGDSALYFCASSVDGRSYEQYFGPGTRLTVT.

The J gene is TRBJ1-1, the V gene TRBV6-6, with a weak D call TRBD1 (5 bases). Germline V gives CDR1 MNHNY, CDR2 SVGAGI (reference sequence). Trimming took 2 bases from V and 6 from J, leaving 7 bases between them. This CDR3 has 12 amino acids. Written as DNA, the CDR3 is TGTGCCAGCAGTTACAGGGGCGCTGAAGCTTTCTTT. It yields the protein CASSYRGAEAFF.

The V gene is TRBV7-9, the J gene TRBJ2-2; 9 bases align to TRBD1. With V trimmed by 5 bases and J by 0 bases, 7 bases remained unmatched. Germline CDR1 reads SEHNR; CDR2 reads FQNEAQ (reference sequence). This CDR3 contains 17 residues. The CDR3 reads CASSGLQGAPNTGELFF. CDR3 DNA: TGTGCCAGCAGCGGTCTACAGGGGGCCCCGAACACCGGGGAGCTGTTTTTT.

V and J are TRBV28 and TRBJ2-2; perhaps TRBD1 as D (6 bases). Trimming cost V 7 bases and J 3 bases, with 15 bases left between them. Germline V gene data show CDR1 as MDHEN and CDR2 as SYDVKM. The CDR3 is 15 amino acids. The CDR3 nucleotides read TGTGCCAGCATTGGAGGACAGATACACACCGGGGAGCTGTTTTTT. It translates to CASIGGQIHTGELFF.

A single count supports this clone. The chain is built from TRBV5-4 and TRBJ1-3; D remains unclear. Germline V gene data show CDR1 as SGHNT and CDR2 as YYREEE (reference sequence). Deletions cut 1 base from V and 1 base from J, with 6 bases between. CDR3 length: 14 amino acids. CDR3 protein: CASSLPGSGNTIYF. The DNA of the CDR3 is TGTGCCAGCAGCTTGCCAGGTTCTGGAAACACCATATATTTT.

The chain combines TRBV9 with TRBJ2-1; 13 bases match TRBD2. Trimming cost V 7 bases and J 9 bases; bases outside gene matches: 7. In germline, CDR1 is SGDLS, CDR2 YYNGEE. The CDR3 has 14 residues. The CDR3 reads CASQGLAGVGEQFF. The CDR3 region has the DNA TGTGCCAGCCAAGGACTAGCGGGAGTTGGTGAGCAGTTCTTC.

J is TRBJ2-7 and V is TRBV29-1; D gene uncertain. Germline lookup yields CDR1 SQVTM and CDR2 ANQGSEA. V was clipped by 2 bases and J by 0 bases, with 8 bases between them. CDR3 length: 13 amino acids. CDR3 sequence (DNA): TGCAGCGTTGAACGACTGCTCTCCTACGAGCAGTACTTC. It codes for CSVERLLSYEQYF.

The chain employs TRBV11-2 and TRBJ2-1; TRBD2 aligns across 10 bases. Trimming took 2 bases from V and 1 from J; bases not matched to a gene: 8. The length of the CDR3 is 18 residues. The germline CDR1 and CDR2 sequences are SGHAT and FQNNGV. The CDR3 here is CASSLQAGGPISYNEQFF. The CDR3 region has the DNA TGTGCCAGCAGCTTACAAGCGGGGGGGCCAATATCCTACAATGAGCAGTTCTTC.

The V and J genes are TRBV12-2 and TRBJ2-5; the table's TRBD2 call for D was not verified on the DNA. TRBV12-2 is tagged as a pseudogene. The CDR3 length is 15 residues. CDR3 nucleotides: TGTGCAAGTCGCTCCCGGACTAGCGGGGCGGAGACCCAGTACTTC. It codes for CASRSRTSGAETQYF.

The chain couples TRBV19 to TRBJ2-1; 10 positions agree with TRBD2. J gave up 6 bases and V 7 bases, and 15 bases lay outside the gene matches. Germline V CDR1 and CDR2: LNHDA, SQIVND (reference sequence). The length of the CDR3 is 17 residues. The CDR3 protein is CASNSLGAGGPGNEQFF. Here the CDR3 DNA reads TGTGCCAGTAACTCCTTGGGAGCGGGGGGGCCGGGCAATGAGCAGTTCTTC.

The rearrangement uses TRBV19 and TRBJ1-1; no clear D gene. Trimming pared 4 bases from V and 1 base from J, leaving 13 bases between. The germline V gene has CDR1 LNHDA and CDR2 SQIVND (reference sequence). This CDR3 comprises 15 residues. The CDR3 DNA reads TGTGCCAGTAGTACCCTCTCGTCGGGGAACACTGAAGCTTTCTTT. It encodes CASSTLSSGNTEAFF.

J is TRBJ1-1 and V is TRBV30; D is unresolved. The V and J ends lost 5 bases and 5 bases respectively, with 15 bases between them. This CDR3 is 13 amino acids long. The germline V gene encodes CDR1 GTSNPN and CDR2 SVGIG (reference sequence). Here the CDR3 DNA reads TGTGCCTGGGAGTCCCGAGGGAGGACTGAAGCTTTCTTT. Translation gives CAWESRGRTEAFF.